These 18 T cell receptor beta chains came from one sample sequenced in a study of cytomegalovirus exposure and HLA in healthy donors listed by TCRdb under 2017. Library preparation employed the immunoSEQ multiplex PCR assay. The multiplex PCR relied on a mix of 60 forward primers for TCR Vbeta segments and 13 reverse primers for TCR Jbeta segments. Sourced from immuneACCESS, this table was stored by TCRdb with only in-frame sequences that have V and J called. A share of the clones is absent; for the studies checked, an unresolved V gene accounts for under half, and the remainder has no known explanation. The sample table includes around 140,000 clones. Of the sample, about 2.2% falls within the top ten clones. The sample was PBMCs. Every receptor here comes from a woman in her late teens or twenties in good health and CMV-seronegative.

The chain uses TRBV6-5 and TRBJ1-4; 7 bases are shared with TRBD1. This CDR3 has 15 residues. From germline, CDR1 is MNHEY and CDR2 SVGAGI. Trimming removed 6 bases from V and 7 bases from J; junction bases left unmatched: 11. CDR3 sequence: CASSKGAGSREKLFF. In DNA form, the CDR3 reads TGTGCCAGCAGCAAGGGGGCAGGGTCTCGTGAAAAACTGTTTTTT.

The chain is built from TRBV7-6 and TRBJ2-5; 10 bases are a match to TRBD1. The junction had 1 base not matched to a gene; V was cut back by 1 base and J by 5 bases. The CDR3 is 14 amino acids. Germline loops: CDR1 SGHVS, CDR2 FNYEAQ. The CDR3 DNA follows: TGTGCCAGCAGCTTAGGGACAGGGGGGGAGACCCAGTACTTC. Its translation: CASSLGTGGETQYF.

V usage is TRBV11-3 and J usage is TRBJ2-2; D perhaps matches TRBD1 (6 bases). CDR1 is SGHNT, CDR2 YENEEA, per germline. CDR3 length: 12 amino acids. V lost 5 bases, J lost 9 bases, and 10 bases lay in between. The CDR3 sequence: CASSLQGRELFF. The CDR3 bases are TGTGCCAGCAGCCTTCAGGGGAGGGAGCTGTTTTTT.

The CDR3: CASSFPSGQETQYF. The DNA for the CDR3 is TGTGCCAGCAGCTTCCCTAGCGGGCAAGAGACCCAGTACTTC. The V call is TRBV5-4, the J call TRBJ2-5; 8 bases are shared with TRBD2. Trimming cost V 2 bases and J 2 bases; bases outside gene matches: 2. CDR1 SGHNT and CDR2 YYREEE come from the germline V gene (reference sequence). The CDR3 runs 14 residues.

As to this clone: One end of the junction is discordant with germline, which a read error may explain. The chain is built from TRBV7-9 and TRBJ2-3; TRBD2 aligns across 10 bases. In germline, CDR1 is SEHNR, CDR2 FQNEAQ (reference sequence). CDR3 length: 12 amino acids. CDR3 sequence: CASSLGGLAELF. The CDR3 coding sequence is TGTGCCAGCAGCTTAGGAGGACTAGCGGAACTATTT.

This chain connects TRBV6-5 to TRBJ1-2; D is unclear. The CDR3 has 13 residues. Trimming stripped 6 bases from V and 4 bases from J, with 12 bases between. CDR1 MNHEY and CDR2 SVGAGI come from the germline V gene. This CDR3 is CASSPSDLYGYTF. The CDR3 bases are TGTGCCAGCAGCCCCTCAGATCTCTATGGCTACACCTTC.

Of note for this clone: A read error may account for a junction end that differs from germline. The rearrangement uses TRBV5-4 and TRBJ2-3; D gene unclear. The CDR3 is 12 residues long. Germline CDR1 SGHNT, CDR2 YYREEE (reference sequence). The CDR3 bases are TGTGCCAGCAGCTTGGAAGGAGATGCGCAGTATTTT. Its translation: CASSLEGDAQYF.

The chain links TRBV4-3 to TRBJ1-1; D may be TRBD1 (5 bases). Germline loops: CDR1 LGHNA, CDR2 YSLEER. The CDR3 consists of 13 residues. Trimming left V 4 bases short and J 5 bases short, with 11 bases between. CDR3 DNA sequence: TGCGCCAGCAGCCGAAGGGGTGAGACTGAAGCTTTCTTT. This encodes CASSRRGETEAFF.

This chain uses TRBV11-3 with TRBJ2-1; 15 bases line up with TRBD2. The CDR3 is 16 amino acids. Germline trimming cut 5 bases from V and 8 bases from J; bases unmatched to any gene: 7. Germline-derived CDR1 and CDR2 are SGHNT and YENEEA. This chain's CDR3 is CASSQGTSGRSDEQFF. CDR3 sequence (DNA): TGTGCCAGCAGCCAAGGGACTAGCGGGAGGTCTGATGAGCAGTTCTTC. Full variable domain (missing parts from reference TRBV11-3 and TRBJ2-1): EAGVVQSPRYKIIEKKQPVAFWCNPISGHNTLYWYLQNLGQGPELLIRYENEEAVDDSQLPKDRFSAERLKGVDSTLKIQPAELGDSAVYLCASSQGTSGRSDEQFFGPGTRLTVL.

The chain is built from TRBV27 and TRBJ2-5; D gene unclear. V was pared by 2 bases and J by 5 bases, with 21 bases between. From germline, CDR1 is MNHEY and CDR2 SMNVEV (reference sequence). This CDR3 contains 17 residues. The CDR3 coding sequence is TGTGCCAGCAGTTTAAAGGTCCCGATCAGGCCCCAGGAGACCCAGTACTTC. It encodes CASSLKVPIRPQETQYF.

This chain connects TRBV27 to TRBJ2-5, with D perhaps matching TRBD1 (5 bases). Germline V gene data show CDR1 as MNHEY and CDR2 as SMNVEV (reference sequence). The CDR3 is made up of 16 amino acids. V gave up 0 bases and J gave up 0 bases, with 11 bases separating them. In nucleotides, the CDR3 is TGTGCCAGCAGTTTATCGGGCAGGGTAAACCAAGAGACCCAGTACTTC. This codes for CASSLSGRVNQETQYF.

The CDR3 DNA reads as TGCGCCAGCAGCTTGGCAAGAGGGCCGGAGGATACGCAGTATTTT. It is translated as CASSLARGPEDTQYF. J is TRBJ2-3 and V is TRBV5-1, with a possible D match to TRBD2 (5 bases). This CDR3 is 15 amino acids long. Per the germline V gene, CDR1 is SGHRS and CDR2 is YFSETQ. Between the trimmed V and J ends, which lost 0 bases and 6 bases, there was a span of 14 bases.

V is TRBV18 and J is TRBJ2-3; 13 bases are shared with TRBD2. CDR3 length equals 15 residues. V shed 3 bases, J shed 4 bases, and the junction held 1 base outside the gene matches. From germline, CDR1 is KGHSH and CDR2 LQKENI. The CDR3 loop is CASSPGLAGPDTQYF. CDR3 in DNA: TGTGCCAGCTCACCGGGACTAGCGGGACCAGATACGCAGTATTTT.

V is TRBV6-1 and J is TRBJ1-2, with TRBD1 as a possible D gene (6 bases). The CDR3 spans 13 residues. Germline lookup yields CDR1 MNHNS and CDR2 SASEGT. Trimming removed 3 bases at V and 4 bases at J, with 9 bases between. The CDR3 bases are TGTGCCAGCAGTGATAGCAGGGGCTATGGCTACACCTTC. This translates into CASSDSRGYGYTF.

The chain employs TRBV29-1 and TRBJ1-1, with a weak D call TRBD1 (6 bases). Deletions cut 1 base from V and 4 bases from J, with 13 bases between. Germline V CDR1 and CDR2: SQVTM, ANQGSEA. The CDR3 contains 14 residues. This CDR3 is CSVEGLGQSTEAFF. The CDR3 DNA sequence: TGCAGCGTTGAAGGTCTAGGACAGAGCACTGAAGCTTTCTTT.

This chain links TRBV11-3 with TRBJ2-6; 8 bases match TRBD1. V shed 5 bases and J 1 base; nucleotides not matched to a gene: 4. The CDR3 contains 16 residues. From germline, CDR1 is SGHNT and CDR2 YENEEA. In nucleotides, the CDR3 is TGTGCCAGCAGCCTACAGGGGGGATCTGGGGCCAACGTCCTGACTTTC. As protein: CASSLQGGSGANVLTF. The full variable domain, its missing parts supplied by reference TRBV11-3 and TRBJ2-6, is EAGVVQSPRYKIIEKKQPVAFWCNPISGHNTLYWYLQNLGQGPELLIRYENEEAVDDSQLPKDRFSAERLKGVDSTLKIQPAELGDSAVYLCASSLQGGSGANVLTFGAGSRLTVL.

The chain recombines TRBV5-5 with TRBJ2-2; 12 bases match TRBD1. Germline V lookup: CDR1 SGHKS, CDR2 YYEKEE (reference sequence). V lost 4 bases, J lost 5 bases, and 6 bases stayed unmatched. CDR3 length: 16 amino acids. CDR3 protein: CASSLGQGAGTGELFF. The CDR3 DNA reads as TGTGCCAGCAGCCTGGGACAGGGGGCAGGTACCGGGGAGCTGTTTTTT.

The chain carries TRBV6-5 and TRBJ2-7; 10 nucleotides align to TRBD1. Germline trimming cut 5 bases from V and 6 bases from J; bases unmatched to any gene: 4. Germline-derived CDR1 and CDR2 are MNHEY and SVGAGI. CDR3 size: 13 residues. The CDR3 bases are TGTGCCAGCAGTCGGGACAGGGGCCCCGAGCAGTACTTC. Its protein is CASSRDRGPEQYF.